This TCR beta chain was obtained from a study of CD8+CD57+ T cells in acquired aplastic anemia. Overall study context: Recorded DNA amounts for sorted CD4+ and CD8+ cells had an average of 3.2 ug.

About this clonotype: Its antigen is still unknown.

General study results and limits: Significant differences in CD8+ Simpson's diversity were not observed between patients and controls.

From germline, CDR1 is SGDLS and CDR2 YYNGEE. The CDR3 runs 15 residues. V lost 4 bases to trimming and J lost 4 bases, with 18 bases between them. Those patients picked for sequencing had displayed CD8+CD57+ cell expansion on flow cytometry. All patients had severe acquired aplastic anemia. Patients had received no therapy at the time of blood sampling. CDR3 and TCR beta VDJ profiling relied on a genomic DNA template. TCRdb ran MiXCR on the reads and lists one entry per CDR3 protein. Here the sample spans over 150,000 distinct CDR3 sequences, almost 50% being singletons. The receptor comes from a human donor with aplastic anemia. This chain joins TRBV9 and TRBJ2-7; D may correspond to TRBD1 or TRBD2 (5 bases each). Material: sorted CD4+, CD8+, or CD8+CD57+ T cells (not recorded which) from PBMCs. The CDR3 bases are TGTGCCAGCAGCCTTGCCGGGACCGGCATGTACGAGCAGTACTTC. Translating gives CASSLAGTGMYEQYF.